A single sample gave rise to the 25 T cell receptor beta chains below, sequenced in a study of control samples from healthy donors and cancer patients. TCRdb's table, derived via immunoSEQ multiplex PCR, lists solely in-frame clones and lacks some. The data hold 99,000 or so clones, with about 83% observed a single time. The source material was blood. The receptors come from a woman aged 50 to 60 in good health.

The V call is TRBV10-3, the J call TRBJ2-7; 11 bases map to TRBD2. The CDR3 contains 16 residues. Germline V lookup: CDR1 ENHRY, CDR2 SYGVKD. The V gene end was trimmed by 5 bases and the J gene end by 6 bases; junction bases not matched to a gene: 12. This CDR3 is CAISPGTSGGGGEQYF. CDR3 nucleotide sequence: TGTGCCATCAGTCCTGGTACTAGCGGGGGAGGGGGCGAGCAGTACTTC.

This CDR3 is CASSPSGGGGYTF. Written as DNA, the CDR3 is TGTGCCAGCAGTCCTTCCGGGGGCGGGGGCTACACCTTC. The gene calls are TRBV12-3 or TRBV12-4 and TRBJ1-2; D possibly corresponds to TRBD1 (6 bases). The CDR3 loop spans 13 amino acids. Trimming took 5 bases from V and 8 from J, leaving 15 bases between them.

The chain recombines TRBV7-9 with TRBJ1-6; tentatively, D is TRBD1 (6 bases). There are 15 residues in the CDR3. V lost 2 bases, J lost 8 bases, and 13 bases lay in between. Germline V lookup: CDR1 SEHNR, CDR2 FQNEAQ (reference sequence). CDR3 nucleotide sequence: TGTGCCAGCAGCTTAAGTAGGGGGGTTGATTCACCCCTCCACTTT. It codes for CASSLSRGVDSPLHF. The whole variable domain, filled in from reference TRBV7-9 and TRBJ1-6, reads DTGVSQNPRHKITKRGQNVTFRCDPISEHNRLYWYRQTLGQGPEFLTYFQNEAQLEKSRLLSDRFSAERPKGSFSTLEIQRTEQGDSAMYLCASSLSRGVDSPLHFGNGTRLTVT.

The chain links TRBV4-2 to TRBJ2-2; 9 bases line up with TRBD1. V gave up 4 bases and J gave up 6 bases; unmatched junction bases: 9. The CDR3 contains 16 residues. The V gene's germline CDR1 is LGHNA and CDR2 YNFKEQ. The CDR3 reads CASSRPGQGSSGELFF. The CDR3 nucleotides read TGTGCCAGCAGCCGACCGGGACAGGGATCGTCCGGGGAGCTGTTTTTT.

V and J are TRBV5-1 and TRBJ1-1; tentative D call: TRBD1 (5 bases). CDR3 length: 14 residues. Trimming cost V 3 bases and J 2 bases, with 11 bases left between them. The germline V gene encodes CDR1 SGHRS and CDR2 YFSETQ. The CDR3 loop reads CASSSLGDNTEAFF. The CDR3 DNA reads TGCGCCAGCAGCTCTTTAGGGGACAACACTGAAGCTTTCTTT.

The chain recombines TRBV3-1 (or the pseudogene TRBV3-2) with TRBJ1-1; a weak D match, TRBD1 (6 bases). Trimming stripped 3 bases from V and 10 bases from J, with 15 bases between. The germline gives CDR1 LGHDT, CDR2 YNNKEL (reference sequence). This CDR3 region has 13 residues. The DNA for the CDR3 is TGTGCCAGCAGCCAGATGGACAGACTTCTAGCTTTCTTT. As protein: CASSQMDRLLAFF.

This clone came up once. The chain's CDR3 is CASSPGTENSPLHF. DNA of the CDR3: TGTGCCAGCAGCCCCGGGACAGAAAATTCACCCCTCCACTTT. This chain links TRBV14 with TRBJ1-6; 7 bases agree with TRBD1. The germline CDR1 and CDR2 sequences are SGHDN and FVKESK. The J segment lost 7 bases and the V segment lost 4 bases, leaving 4 bases of the junction unmatched. This CDR3 is built from 14 residues.

The chain combines TRBV15 with TRBJ1-1; D unresolved. The V gene's germline CDR1 is LNHNV and CDR2 YYDKDF (reference sequence). The CDR3 totals 14 residues. Trimming removed 0 bases from V and 5 bases from J, with 10 bases in between. The CDR3 DNA follows: TGTGCCACCAGCAGAGATCCTGGGTGGACTGAAGCTTTCTTT. Its translation: CATSRDPGWTEAFF.

The chain uses TRBV7-9 and TRBJ2-1; TRBD1 agrees at 10 bases. The CDR3 consists of 14 residues. Germline lookup yields CDR1 SEHNR and CDR2 FQNEAQ (reference sequence). J lost 7 bases, V lost 1 base, and 1 base had no gene match. The CDR3 sequence is CASSLGGQGNEQFF. The DNA for the CDR3 is TGTGCCAGCAGCTTAGGGGGACAGGGGAATGAGCAGTTCTTC.

The V and J genes are TRBV23-1 and TRBJ2-6; D tentatively fits TRBD1 or TRBD2 (5 bases each). TRBV23-1 is placed among ORFs of uncertain function. The CDR3 is 17 residues long. Trimming stripped 10 bases from V and 0 bases from J, with 19 bases between. The CDR3 region has the DNA TGCGCCACCCCCCCGGGACCCTCCTTCTCTGGGGCCAACGTCCTGACTTTC. Amino acid sequence: CATPPGPSFSGANVLTF.

The CDR3 reads CATSRTSGAYEQYF. In DNA form, the CDR3 reads TGTGCCACCAGCCGAACTAGCGGGGCCTACGAGCAGTACTTC. This chain uses TRBV15 with TRBJ2-7, with TRBD2 identical over 10 bases. V lost 5 bases to trimming and J lost 2 bases; unmatched junction nucleotides: 3. The CDR3 consists of 14 residues. In germline, CDR1 is LNHNV, CDR2 YYDKDF (reference sequence). The full variable domain, completed using reference TRBV15 and TRBJ2-7, is DAMVIQNPRYQVTQFGKPVTLSCSQTLNHNVMYWYQQKSSQAPKLLFHYYDKDFNNEADTPDNFQSRRPNTSFCFLDIRSPGLGDTAMYLCATSRTSGAYEQYFGPGTRLTVT.

This clone was picked up one time. The rearrangement links TRBV28 to TRBJ2-3; 10 positions agree with TRBD2. The J segment lost 7 bases and the V segment lost 8 bases, leaving 9 bases of the junction unmatched. The CDR3 is 14 residues long. CDR1 is MDHEN, CDR2 SYDVKM, per germline. CDR3 nucleotide sequence: TGTGCCAGCCATACCGGGACTAGCGAGAATACGCAGTATTTT. Translation: CASHTGTSENTQYF.

V gene TRBV7-2 combines with J gene TRBJ2-3, with D possibly being TRBD2 (6 bases). Trimming stripped 2 bases from V and 6 bases from J, with 18 bases between. CDR1 and CDR2 (germline): SGHTA, FQGNSA. This CDR3 contains 16 residues. CDR3 nucleotides: TGTGCCAGCAGCTTAATGGAGGGAGGAGGTGCGGATACGCAGTATTTT. It codes for CASSLMEGGGADTQYF.

Turning to this clone: This CDR3 is also generated by other DNA sequences in the sample. The chain couples TRBV12-3 or TRBV12-4 to TRBJ1-5; D call uncertain. The CDR3 is 13 residues long. The V end lost 3 bases, the J end lost 1 base, and 4 bases lay between the germline ends. Written as DNA, the CDR3 is TGTGCCAGCAGTTTGGGGAGCAATCAGCCCCAGCATTTT. Translated, it gives CASSLGSNQPQHF.

This chain joins TRBV25-1 and TRBJ1-2, with 8 bases that match TRBD1. The CDR3 length is 14 residues. Trimming took 4 bases from V and 8 from J; bases not matched to a gene: 9. Germline-derived CDR1 and CDR2 are MGHDK and SYGVNS. The CDR3 reads CASSALDRGGGYTF. The DNA of the CDR3 is TGTGCCAGCAGTGCCCTTGACAGGGGTGGAGGCTACACCTTC.

V and J are TRBV12-3 or TRBV12-4 and TRBJ1-6, with TRBD1 as a possible D gene (5 bases). This CDR3 has 13 amino acids. Deletions cut 3 bases from V and 10 bases from J, with 10 bases between. The CDR3 nucleotides read TGTGCCAGCAGTTTGCGGGGCCAGTCACCCCTCCACTTT. Translated: CASSLRGQSPLHF.

The rearrangement joins TRBV3-1 (or the pseudogene TRBV3-2) to TRBJ1-3; D is unresolved. The CDR3 extends over 16 amino acids. V lost 1 base and J 7 bases, leaving 17 bases between the germline ends. CDR1 is LGHDT and CDR2 is YNNKEL in the germline V gene (reference sequence). The CDR3 reads CASSQGESDQINTIYF. CDR3 in DNA: TGTGCCAGCAGCCAAGGTGAGTCCGATCAGATCAACACCATATATTTT.

This clone was detected only a few times. This sequence joins TRBV7-2 and TRBJ2-7, with TRBD2 matching 9 bases. Germline trimming cut 3 bases from V and 6 bases from J; bases unmatched to any gene: 6. CDR3 size: 14 residues. CDR1 SGHTA and CDR2 FQGNSA come from the germline V gene. CDR3 coding DNA: TGTGCCAGCAGCTTGACCGGGACTAGCATCGAGCAGTACTTC. Translation: CASSLTGTSIEQYF.

V gene TRBV5-1 combines with J gene TRBJ1-4; D remains unclear. Trimming shortened V by 3 bases and J by 4 bases, and 16 bases separated the two germline ends. Germline V gene lookup returns CDR1 SGHRS and CDR2 YFSETQ. The CDR3 covers 16 residues. The CDR3 region is CASSSGVGRSNEKLFF. The CDR3 nucleotides are TGCGCCAGCAGCTCCGGGGTCGGAAGGAGTAATGAAAAACTGTTTTTT.

V is TRBV7-9 and J is TRBJ1-2; weak D call: TRBD1 (6 bases). The V gene's germline CDR1 is SEHNR and CDR2 FQNEAQ (reference sequence). The CDR3 runs 15 residues. With 1 base removed from V and 3 bases from J, the gap between germline ends came to 12 bases. The CDR3, as DNA: TGTGCCAGCAGCTTAGAGGGGGTGCTGGACTATGGCTACACCTTC. It encodes CASSLEGVLDYGYTF.

This clone showed up just a few times. The chain uses TRBV19 and TRBJ1-5; D unclear. CDR3 length: 15 residues. The V gene's germline CDR1 is LNHDA and CDR2 SQIVND (reference sequence). Trimming removed 1 base at V and 2 bases at J, with 9 bases between. Written as DNA, the CDR3 is TGTGCCAGTAGTATAGTGGCGGCCGGCAATCAGCCCCAGCATTTT. Its protein is CASSIVAAGNQPQHF.

The rearrangement links TRBV23-1 to TRBJ2-2; a possible D gene is TRBD1 (6 bases). TRBV23-1 is recorded as an ORF, its role being uncertain. V was shortened by 8 bases and J by 1 base, with 14 bases between the two germline ends. There are 15 residues in the CDR3. The DNA for the CDR3 is TGCGCCAGCGTCCCGGGACATGTGAACACCGGGGAGCTGTTTTTT. It specifies CASVPGHVNTGELFF.

This sequence joins TRBV19 and TRBJ1-2; the D gene is possibly TRBD1 (5 bases). The germline CDR1 and CDR2 sequences are LNHDA and SQIVND (reference sequence). The CDR3 extends over 12 amino acids. The ends were cut back, 5 bases at V and 8 bases at J, with 12 bases in the middle. CDR3 sequence (DNA): TGTGCCAGTAGTGTGGGGACGGGGGGCTACACCTTC. It translates to CASSVGTGGYTF.

The chain has TRBV9 and TRBJ1-1; TRBD1 agrees at 10 bases. This CDR3 spans 13 amino acids. The junction had 4 bases not matched to a gene; V was cut back by 3 bases and J by 8 bases. In germline, CDR1 is SGDLS, CDR2 YYNGEE. The CDR3 coding sequence is TGTGCCAGCAGCGCACCGACAGGGGGCGAAGCTTTCTTT. Translating gives CASSAPTGGEAFF.

This clone was observed once. The chain joins TRBV27 to TRBJ2-1; the match to TRBD1 covers 7 bases. The CDR3 spans 17 residues. The germline V gene has CDR1 MNHEY and CDR2 SMNVEV (reference sequence). V lost 2 bases and J lost 3; bases outside the gene matches: 10. Written as DNA, the CDR3 is TGTGCCAGCAGTTTAAATTCCCCCGGGACAGACTACAATGAGCAGTTCTTC. The encoded protein is CASSLNSPGTDYNEQFF.